This T cell receptor (beta chain) was observed in a study of CD8+ T cells in alopecia areata. Across the study: At a dose of 5 to 10 mg twice daily, oral tofacitinib was given to treated patients. Tofacitinib dosing lasted 6 to 18 months, which was then followed by 6 months off drug.

The sequencing template was cDNA reverse transcribed from extracted RNA. Some clones are missing from TCRdb's copy, which holds only in-frame ones; the method was immunoSEQ multiplex PCR. The repertoire holds about 140,000 clones, with around 51% as singletons. The study team obtained lesional scalp punch biopsies and peripheral blood from alopecia areata patients. Sorting of PBMCs yielded the CD4+ and CD8+ T cells. The V and J ends lost 7 bases and 6 bases respectively, with 21 bases between them. This CDR3 spans 16 amino acids. CDR1 LNHDA and CDR2 SQIVND come from the germline V gene (reference sequence). This clone was counted only a few times.

The sequence was obtained from a human donor with alopecia areata. The chain is built from TRBV19 and TRBJ2-2; tentative D call: TRBD1 (5 bases). The material was CD4+ T cells sorted from blood, obtained at week 0. CDR3 amino acids: CASTSRRQGRAGELFF. Here the CDR3 DNA reads TGTGCCAGTACCTCCCGGCGGCAGGGTCGTGCCGGGGAGCTGTTTTTT.